This TCR beta chain was sequenced in a study of blood T cell repertoires in COVID-19. Study-level background: From the United States, Italy and Spain came samples of acute and convalescent COVID-19.

Method: immunoSEQ multiplex PCR; TCRdb's copy keeps in-frame clones and lacks some. The sample comprises about 240,000 clones, about 81% of which are singletons, and 12% rests with the top ten. The V end lost 1 base, the J end lost 10 bases, and 8 bases lay between the germline ends. CDR3 size: 12 residues. Germline V lookup: CDR1 GTSNPN, CDR2 SVGIG (reference sequence). The chain recombines TRBV30 with TRBJ1-6, with a weak D call TRBD1 (5 bases). The sequenced material came from peripheral blood. The clonotype comes from a woman aged 60-70 years with active or convalescent COVID-19. CDR3 coding DNA: TGTGCCTGGAGTGCCCCAGGGTCACCCCTCCACTTT. This gives the protein CAWSAPGSPLHF.